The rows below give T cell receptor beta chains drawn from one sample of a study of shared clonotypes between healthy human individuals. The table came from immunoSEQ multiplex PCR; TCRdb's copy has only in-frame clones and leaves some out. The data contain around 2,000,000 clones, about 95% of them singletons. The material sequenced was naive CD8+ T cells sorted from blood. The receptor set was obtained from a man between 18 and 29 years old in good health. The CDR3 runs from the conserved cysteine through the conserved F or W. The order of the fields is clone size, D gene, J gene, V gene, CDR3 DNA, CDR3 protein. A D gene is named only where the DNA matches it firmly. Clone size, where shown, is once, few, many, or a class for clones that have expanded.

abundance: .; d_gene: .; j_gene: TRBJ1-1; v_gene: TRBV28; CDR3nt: TGTGCCAGCAGCCTACAAATGGGGACTGAAGCTTTCTTT; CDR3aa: CASSLQMGTEAFF
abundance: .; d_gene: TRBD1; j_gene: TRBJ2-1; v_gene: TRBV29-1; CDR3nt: TGCAGCGTGGACAGGGGTTACAATGAGCAGTTCTTC; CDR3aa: CSVDRGYNEQFF
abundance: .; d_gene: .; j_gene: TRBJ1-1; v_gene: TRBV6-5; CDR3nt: TGTGCCAGCGGGTACACGATCAACACTGAAGCTTTCTTT; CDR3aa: CASGYTINTEAFF
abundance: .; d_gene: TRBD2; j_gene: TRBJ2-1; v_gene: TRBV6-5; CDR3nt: TGTGCCAGCGGTTGGGCGGGAGCGGATGAGCAGTTCTTC; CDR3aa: CASGWAGADEQFF
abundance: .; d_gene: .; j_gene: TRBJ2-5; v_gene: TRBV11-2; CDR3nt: TGTGCCAGCAGCTTATGGGGCGGGCAAGAGACCCAGTACTTC; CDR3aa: CASSLWGGQETQYF
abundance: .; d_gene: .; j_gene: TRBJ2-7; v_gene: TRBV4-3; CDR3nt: TGCGCCAGCAGCCAAGAGATGACTGGAGCTTACGAGCAGTACTTC; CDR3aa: CASSQEMTGAYEQYF
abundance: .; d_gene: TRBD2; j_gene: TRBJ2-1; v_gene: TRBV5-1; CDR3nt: TGCGCCAGCAGCTTGTGGTTTTCAGGGAGGGATGAGCAGTTCTTC; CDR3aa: CASSLWFSGRDEQFF
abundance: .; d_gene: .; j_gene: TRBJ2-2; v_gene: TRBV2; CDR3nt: TGTGCCAGCCGGTGGGGGCAGGGGATCGGGGAGCTGTTTTTT; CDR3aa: CASRWGQGIGELFF
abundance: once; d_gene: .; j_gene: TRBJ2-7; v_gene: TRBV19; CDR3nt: TGTGCCACTAGCTCCGGGACCAACTACGAGCAGTACTTC; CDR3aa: CATSSGTNYEQYF
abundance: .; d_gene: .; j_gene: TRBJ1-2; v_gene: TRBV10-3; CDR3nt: TGTGCCATCAGTGAGTCTTCAGGGAAAGGCTACACCTTC; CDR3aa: CAISESSGKGYTF
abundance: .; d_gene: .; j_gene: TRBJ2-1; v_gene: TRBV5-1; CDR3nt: TGCGCCAGCAGCTTTGGATACAATGAGCAGTTCTTC; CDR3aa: CASSFGYNEQFF
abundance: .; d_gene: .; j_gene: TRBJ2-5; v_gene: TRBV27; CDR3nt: TGTGCCAGCAGTTTATCTAGCGGCAACCAAGAGACCCAGTACTTC; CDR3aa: CASSLSSGNQETQYF
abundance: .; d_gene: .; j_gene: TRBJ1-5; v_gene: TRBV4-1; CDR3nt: TGCGCCAGCAGCCAAGAGAGGGCAGGGGCTCAGCCCCAGCATTTT; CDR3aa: CASSQERAGAQPQHF
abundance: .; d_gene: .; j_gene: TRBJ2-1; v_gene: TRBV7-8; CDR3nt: TGTGCCAGCAGCTTTTTTGGGAGCTCCTACAATGAGCAGTTCTTC; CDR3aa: CASSFFGSSYNEQFF
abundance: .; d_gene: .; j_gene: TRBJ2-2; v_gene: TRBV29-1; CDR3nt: TGCAGCGCCTGGGAGAACACCGGGGAGCTGTTTTTT; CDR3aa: CSAWENTGELFF
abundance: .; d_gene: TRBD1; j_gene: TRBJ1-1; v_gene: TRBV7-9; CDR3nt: TGTGCCAGCAGCGTTGGACAGGGTGGGAACACTGAAGCTTTCTTT; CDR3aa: CASSVGQGGNTEAFF
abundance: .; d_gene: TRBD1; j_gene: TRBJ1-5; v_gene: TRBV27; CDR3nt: TGTGCCAGCAGGGACAGGGAGGATCAGCCCCAGCATTTT; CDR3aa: CASRDREDQPQHF
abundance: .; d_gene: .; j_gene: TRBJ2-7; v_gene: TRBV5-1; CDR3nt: TGCGCCAGCAGCTTGGACGGACTCCTCGAGCAGTACTTC; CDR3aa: CASSLDGLLEQYF
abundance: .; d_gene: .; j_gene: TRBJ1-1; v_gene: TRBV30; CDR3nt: TGTGCCTGGATGGGACGAATAAACACTGAAGCTTTCTTT; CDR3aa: CAWMGRINTEAFF
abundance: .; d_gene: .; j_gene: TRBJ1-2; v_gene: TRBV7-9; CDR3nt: TGTGCCAGCAGCCCACCACAGGGACTGATCACCTTC; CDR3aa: CASSPPQGLITF
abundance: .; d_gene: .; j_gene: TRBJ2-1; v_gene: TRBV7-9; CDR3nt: TGTGCCAGCAGCTTACCCCAGCAGGATGAGCAGTTCTTC; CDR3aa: CASSLPQQDEQFF
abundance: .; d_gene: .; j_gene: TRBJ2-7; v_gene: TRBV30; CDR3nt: TGTGGACTGGGCCCGACAGGCCTTTTCTACGAGCAGTACTTC; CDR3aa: CGLGPTGLFYEQYF
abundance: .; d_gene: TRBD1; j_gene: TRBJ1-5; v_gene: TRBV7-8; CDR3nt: TGTGCCAGCAGCTCGCCGGGACAGGGCAATCAGCCCCAGCATTTT; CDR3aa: CASSSPGQGNQPQHF
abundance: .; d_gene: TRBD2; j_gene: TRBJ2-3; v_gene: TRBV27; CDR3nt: TGTGCCAGCAGTAAGCGGACTAGACAAGATACGCAGTATTTT; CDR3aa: CASSKRTRQDTQYF
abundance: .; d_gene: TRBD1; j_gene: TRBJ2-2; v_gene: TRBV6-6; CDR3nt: TGTGCCAGCAGTTACGAGACAGGGGAGAACACCGGGGAGCTGTTTTTT; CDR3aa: CASSYETGENTGELFF